This passage covers 18 T cell receptor beta chains from one sample sequenced in a study of shared clonotypes between healthy human individuals. Here immunoSEQ multiplex PCR was the method, and the copy in TCRdb shows in-frame clones only, minus some. The top ten hold 1.8% of the sample, which has approximately 720,000 clones, more than 70% seen once. Input material: memory CD4+ T cells sorted from blood. The subset: CD45RA-negative fraction. Source of these receptors: a young woman in good health.

V gene TRBV25-1 combines with J gene TRBJ1-5; D unresolved. Germline V gene data show CDR1 as MGHDK and CDR2 as SYGVNS. V was cut by 2 bases and J by 2 bases, with 7 bases left in between. This CDR3 region has 14 residues. CDR3 amino acids: CASSEEAGNQPQHF. CDR3 nucleotide sequence: TGTGCCAGCAGTGAAGAGGCAGGCAATCAGCCCCAGCATTTT.

In the case of this clone: One junction end does not reproduce the germline sequence, and a read error may be involved. The chain joins TRBV15 to TRBJ1-2, with D possibly matching TRBD1 (6 bases). The CDR3 is 14 amino acids. Germline values: CDR1 LNHNV, CDR2 YYDKDF (reference sequence). The CDR3 reads CATSTRGGTPNPRF. Here the CDR3 DNA reads TGTGCCACCAGCACAAGGGGGGGGACACCAAATCCGAGATTC.

The V call is TRBV18, the J call TRBJ1-5; D uncertain. The CDR3 has 13 amino acids. Trimming pared 0 bases from V and 4 bases from J, leaving 4 bases between. CDR1 and CDR2 (germline): KGHSH, LQKENI. CDR3 sequence (DNA): TGTGCCAGCTCACCACCATCTAATCAGCCCCAGCATTTT. Residues: CASSPPSNQPQHF.

To note about this clone: Likely a read error: the CDR3 ends without its conserved phenylalanine or tryptophan. V is TRBV6-4 and J is TRBJ1-1; D unresolved. The length of the CDR3 is 13 residues. Trimming took off 3 bases at V and 1 base at J, with 6 bases between the two ends. Germline V lookup: CDR1 MRHNA, CDR2 SNTAGT. For the CDR3, the DNA is TGTGCCAGCAGTGAAGAGGAGAACACTGAAGCTTTCGTT. Its protein product is CASSEEENTEAFV.

The J gene is TRBJ1-5, the V gene TRBV6-6; 8 bases align to TRBD1. V gave up 1 base and J gave up 3 bases; unmatched junction bases: 2. Germline V gives CDR1 MNHNY, CDR2 SVGAGI (reference sequence). The CDR3 extends over 15 amino acids. CDR3 coding DNA: TGTGCCAGCAGTTACTTGGGACAGGACAATCAGCCCCAGCATTTT. Its translation: CASSYLGQDNQPQHF.

The CDR3 reads CASSSQPTTNEKLFF. The CDR3 DNA follows: TGTGCCAGCAGCTCCCAGCCAACAACTAATGAAAAACTGTTTTTT. The chain combines TRBV5-6 with TRBJ1-4; D remains unclear. The germline V gene encodes CDR1 SGHDT and CDR2 YYEEEE. The CDR3 extends over 15 amino acids. V shed 3 bases and J shed 0 bases, with 9 bases lying between them.

The rearrangement joins TRBV29-1 to TRBJ2-5, with 7 bases that match TRBD1. The DNA end favors TRBJ2-7, so the J call may be wrong. CDR3 length equals 12 residues. Per germline, CDR1 SQVTM and CDR2 ANQGSEA. In nucleotides, the CDR3 is TGCAGCGTCGGGACAGAGGCGGACGAGCAGTACTTC. It translates to CSVGTEADEQYF.

This clone has more than one count but fewer than ten. This sequence joins TRBV10-1 and TRBJ2-6, with TRBD1 matching 7 bases. Germline CDR1 is WNHNN and CDR2 is SYGVQD (reference sequence). This CDR3 comprises 17 residues. Trimming removed 3 bases from V and 0 bases from J; junction bases left unmatched: 5. For the CDR3, the DNA is TGCGCCAGCAGTGACCCCGGGACAGCCTCTGGGGCCAACGTCCTGACTTTC. Amino acids: CASSDPGTASGANVLTF.

The rearrangement joins TRBV27 to TRBJ2-3, with D possibly TRBD1 on 5 matching bases. Deletions cut 1 base from V and 1 base from J, with 12 bases between. Germline-derived CDR1 and CDR2 are MNHEY and SMNVEV (reference sequence). This CDR3 spans 16 amino acids. CDR3 protein: CASSLWGGEGTDTQYF. The CDR3 DNA is TGTGCCAGCAGTTTATGGGGCGGTGAGGGCACAGATACGCAGTATTTT.

The rearrangement joins TRBV5-6 to TRBJ2-1, with TRBD2 matching over 11 bases. The CDR3 covers 16 residues. Trimming took 4 bases from V and 8 from J; bases not matched to a gene: 11. Germline lookup yields CDR1 SGHDT and CDR2 YYEEEE. CDR3 sequence reads: CASSDRLAGSGDEQFF. Here the CDR3 DNA reads TGTGCCAGCAGCGACCGACTAGCGGGAAGTGGGGATGAGCAGTTCTTC.

The chain couples TRBV20-1 to TRBJ2-7; possible D gene TRBD1, 6 bases. The CDR3 length is 11 residues. The germline CDR1 and CDR2 sequences are DFQATT and SNEGSKA (reference sequence). The V and J ends lost 5 bases and 8 bases respectively, with 13 bases between them. The DNA for the CDR3 is TGCAGTGCTGCCACAGGGATCCAGCAGTACTTC. It codes for CSAATGIQQYF.

This clone has just a few counts. V gene TRBV28 combines with J gene TRBJ2-3, with unresolved D. The V gene's germline CDR1 is MDHEN and CDR2 SYDVKM. V lost 7 bases, J lost 6 bases, and 17 bases lay in between. This CDR3 region has 14 residues. For the CDR3, the DNA is TGTGCCAGCATAAGCCCGGGCTTTACGGATACGCAGTATTTT. Protein product: CASISPGFTDTQYF.

The J gene is TRBJ1-1, the V gene TRBV27; no definite D call. The germline V and J ends were trimmed by 6 bases and 2 bases, with 19 bases remaining between them. CDR1 MNHEY and CDR2 SMNVEV come from the germline V gene (reference sequence). The CDR3 length is 16 residues. This CDR3 is CASRPGPSWLNTEAFF. For the CDR3, the DNA is TGTGCCAGCAGACCCGGACCGTCCTGGCTCAACACTGAAGCTTTCTTT.

This sequence joins TRBV7-8 and TRBJ1-4; D may be TRBD1 (6 bases). The germline V gene encodes CDR1 SGHVS and CDR2 FQNEAQ. This CDR3 is 14 amino acids long. V lost 5 bases to trimming and J lost 3 bases, with 10 bases between them. The CDR3 sequence is CASSQTGANEKLFF. In DNA form, the CDR3 reads TGTGCCAGCAGCCAGACAGGAGCTAATGAAAAACTGTTTTTT.

V and J are TRBV18 and TRBJ1-1; 8 bases align to TRBD1. The ends lost 3 bases at V and 0 bases at J; junction bases unmatched: 3. CDR1 KGHSH and CDR2 LQKENI come from the germline V gene. The CDR3 extends over 15 amino acids. The CDR3 region is CASSPTGQVNTEAFF. The CDR3 DNA reads TGTGCCAGCTCACCTACGGGACAGGTGAACACTGAAGCTTTCTTT.

As concerns this clone: This likely stems from a read error, as it lies one base from a far larger clone. V and J are TRBV5-1 and TRBJ1-2; 7 bases fit TRBD1. The trim removed 5 bases at V and 7 bases at J, leaving 5 bases unmatched. This CDR3 is built from 12 residues. Germline CDR1 is SGHRS and CDR2 is YFSETQ. The CDR3 reads CASSRQGGGYTF. In DNA, the CDR3 is TGCGCCAGCAGTAGGCAGGGGGGTGGCTACACCTTC.

The chain employs TRBV6-5 and TRBJ1-1; D ambiguous. This CDR3 spans 12 amino acids. V was clipped by 4 bases and J by 7 bases, with 10 bases between them. Germline assignment: CDR1 MNHEY and CDR2 SVGAGI. The CDR3 protein is CASSSRLYEAFF. For the CDR3, the DNA is TGTGCCAGCAGTTCCAGACTGTATGAAGCTTTCTTT.

This chain uses TRBV4-1 with TRBJ1-1; 7 positions agree with TRBD1. Per the germline V gene, CDR1 is MGHRA and CDR2 is YSYEKL. The length of the CDR3 is 14 residues. With V trimmed by 4 bases and J by 5 bases, 7 bases remained unmatched. The CDR3, as DNA: TGCGCCAGCAGCCCCCGACAGGGTACGACTGAAGCTTTCTTT. It codes for CASSPRQGTTEAFF.